The subject of this entry is one T cell receptor beta chain. This sample stems from a study of CD8 T cells in Susac syndrome. The authors sequenced TCR beta from blood CD8+ and CD4+ T cells. An input of about 0.45 to 1 ug of RNA was subjected to reverse transcription using random hexamers. A multiplex approach, immunoSEQ multiplex PCR, amplified TCR beta CDR3 across 54 Vbeta and 13 Jbeta. TCRdb re-derived calls from the immunoSEQ multiplex PCR reads in MiXCR, one entry per CDR3 protein. Among about 300,000 distinct CDR3 sequences listed, about 91% were seen once. This receptor was taken from a human donor with multiple sclerosis. The sequenced sample consisted of CD4+ T cells from PBMCs.

The CDR3 DNA reads as TGCGCCAGCAGCCACGCCACCCTAGCCACCGACCCCTACGAGCAGTACTTC. Translated: CASSHATLATDPYEQYF. The chain carries TRBV5-1 and TRBJ2-7; a possible D gene is TRBD2 (5 bases). V was shortened by 4 bases and J by 2 bases, with 22 bases between the two germline ends. From germline, CDR1 is SGHRS and CDR2 YFSETQ. The CDR3 is 17 residues long.